The rows below give T cell receptor beta chains drawn from one sample of a study of T cell responses to AZD1222 COVID-19 vaccine. Sequencing used immunoSEQ multiplex PCR; TCRdb keeps in-frame clones, though not all of them. The table lists tens of thousands of clones, around 89% of them singletons. Sequences were derived from peripheral blood, sampled 28 days after the second AZD1222 dose. These receptors all stem from an adult who received the AZD1222 COVID-19 vaccine. Each CDR3 is given with its conserved first and last residue. Each record gives: D gene, V gene, J gene, clone size, CDR3 protein, CDR3 DNA. D genes are given only for firm matches. Size is omitted from some rows. Given values are once, few, many or a class for expanded clones.

TRBD1	TRBV10-1	TRBJ1-1	NA	CASSEVRGTTEAFF	TGCGCCAGCAGTGAAGTCAGGGGGACCACTGAAGCTTTCTTT
NA	TRBV5-5	TRBJ2-2	NA	CASSLGQETNTGELFF	TGTGCCAGCAGCTTGGGCCAGGAGACTAACACCGGGGAGCTGTTTTTT
TRBD2	TRBV5-6	TRBJ2-1	NA	CASSWERGSYNEQFF	TGTGCCAGCAGCTGGGAGCGGGGTTCCTACAATGAGCAGTTCTTC
NA	TRBV20-1	TRBJ2-2	NA	CSASRLDSDTGELFF	TGCAGTGCTAGTCGTCTTGACTCTGACACCGGGGAGCTGTTTTTT
NA	TRBV29-1	TRBJ1-3	once	CSVEISGEAIYF	TGCAGCGTTGAGATAAGCGGGGAAGCCATATATTTT
TRBD2	TRBV5-1	TRBJ2-1	NA	CASSLAPTGGYNEQFF	TGCGCCAGCAGCTTGGCCCCGACGGGGGGGTACAATGAGCAGTTCTTC
NA	TRBV28	TRBJ2-5	NA	CASSLVTGRETQYF	TGTGCCAGCAGTTTAGTGACGGGTAGGGAGACCCAGTACTTC
TRBD2	TRBV4-1	TRBJ2-3	NA	CASSRDGLAGGPDTQYF	TGCGCCAGCAGCCGGGACGGACTAGCGGGGGGGCCAGATACGCAGTATTTT
NA	TRBV6-1	TRBJ2-1	few	CASSETHGGTYNEQFF	TGTGCCAGCAGTGAAACCCATGGCGGGACCTACAATGAGCAGTTCTTC
NA	TRBV7-8	TRBJ1-2	NA	CASSLDTYYGYTF	TGTGCCAGCAGCTTGGACACCTACTATGGCTACACCTTC
NA	TRBV10-1	TRBJ1-5	once	CASSGGTEKSQPQHF	TGCGCCAGCAGTGGGGGGACGGAGAAGAGTCAGCCCCAGCATTTT
TRBD1	TRBV7-2	TRBJ2-7	NA	CASSPGQGPYEQYF	TGTGCCAGCAGCCCGGGACAGGGACCCTACGAGCAGTACTTC
NA	TRBV28	TRBJ1-6	few	CASGLTEAGFSNSPLHF	TGTGCCAGCGGACTGACTGAAGCAGGGTTCTCTAATTCACCCCTCCACTTT
NA	TRBV25-1	TRBJ2-5	NA	CASSAGPPAETQYF	TGTGCCAGCAGCGCCGGGCCTCCAGCAGAGACCCAGTACTTC
NA	TRBV7-3	TRBJ1-2	NA	CASSLRGSEGYTF	TGTGCCAGCAGCTTAAGAGGATCGGAAGGCTACACCTTC
NA	TRBV18	TRBJ1-3	few	CASSQGRDTIYF	TGTGCCAGCTCACAGGGGCGGGACACCATATATTTT
TRBD1	TRBV9	TRBJ1-2	NA	CASSVGGGTGNFGYTF	TGTGCCAGCAGCGTGGGAGGGGGGACAGGTAACTTTGGCTACACCTTC
NA	TRBV4-1	TRBJ2-1	few	CASSQAVLGSNEQFF	TGCGCCAGCAGTCAAGCGGTCCTAGGGAGCAATGAGCAGTTCTTC
NA	TRBV28	TRBJ2-7	NA	CASSIQGIGYEQYF	TGTGCCAGCAGCATTCAGGGGATCGGCTACGAGCAGTACTTC
NA	TRBV3-1/TRBV3-2	TRBJ1-1	NA	CASSQDMNTEAFF	TGTGCCAGCAGCCAAGACATGAACACTGAAGCTTTCTTT
NA	TRBV7-9	TRBJ1-5	NA	CASSLGGAGQPQHF	TGTGCCAGCAGCTTAGGGGGCGCAGGGCAGCCCCAGCATTTT
TRBD2	TRBV7-9	TRBJ2-1	NA	CASTWTSGGRNEQFF	TGTGCCAGCACCTGGACTAGCGGGGGACGAAATGAGCAGTTCTTC
TRBD2	TRBV10-3	TRBJ2-7	NA	CAISDREEGEQYF	TGTGCCATCAGTGATCGGGAGGAAGGCGAGCAGTACTTC
NA	TRBV12-3/TRBV12-4	TRBJ1-3	NA	CASEVWGNTIYF	TGTGCCAGCGAGGTTTGGGGAAACACCATATATTTT
TRBD1	TRBV7-9	TRBJ2-5	NA	CASSLTGEGVTQYF	TGTGCCAGCAGCTTGACAGGGGAAGGGGTGACCCAGTACTTC
NA	TRBV28	TRBJ2-7	NA	CASSLTWGISSYEQYF	TGTGCCAGCAGTTTAACGTGGGGTATTAGCTCCTACGAGCAGTACTTC
TRBD1	TRBV5-1	TRBJ2-3	NA	CASSLRTGDTDTQYF	TGCGCCAGCAGCTTGCGGACAGGGGACACAGATACGCAGTATTTT
NA	TRBV7-8	TRBJ2-5	once	CASRRRGNRETQYF	TGTGCCAGCAGGCGACGGGGAAACCGGGAGACCCAGTACTTC
TRBD1	TRBV7-8	TRBJ1-2	NA	CASSLALGQGVLGYGYTF	TGTGCCAGCAGCTTAGCGCTAGGACAGGGGGTGCTTGGCTATGGCTACACCTTC
NA	TRBV28	TRBJ1-2	NA	CASQRGKWSNYGYTF	TGTGCCAGCCAAAGAGGTAAATGGTCTAACTATGGCTACACCTTC
TRBD2	TRBV4-2	TRBJ2-3	NA	CASSQDFGRATDTQYF	TGTGCCAGCAGCCAAGATTTCGGGAGGGCCACAGATACGCAGTATTTT
NA	TRBV4-1	TRBJ1-4	NA	CASSLRVSPNEKLFF	TGCGCCAGCAGCCTTCGGGTTAGTCCTAATGAAAAACTGTTTTTT
TRBD2	TRBV19	TRBJ2-1	NA	CASRTGTSSYNEQFF	TGTGCCAGTAGAACCGGGACTAGCTCCTACAATGAGCAGTTCTTC
NA	TRBV28	TRBJ2-7	NA	CASSLEGGGEQYF	TGTGCCAGCAGTTTAGAAGGTGGAGGCGAGCAGTACTTC
TRBD2	TRBV7-9	TRBJ2-7	NA	CASSPQALAGGHQYF	TGTGCCAGCAGCCCCCAGGCACTAGCGGGGGGGCATCAGTACTTC
NA	TRBV7-6	TRBJ1-3	NA	CASSLSGDSNSGNTIYF	TGTGCCAGCAGCTTATCTGGAGACAGTAACTCTGGAAACACCATATATTTT
NA	TRBV25-1	TRBJ1-2	NA	CASSEYNRDYGYTF	TGTGCCAGCAGTGAATATAATCGGGACTATGGCTACACCTTC
NA	TRBV2	TRBJ1-1	NA	CASSTGRDTEAFF	TGTGCCAGCAGTACGGGGAGGGACACTGAAGCTTTCTTT
TRBD1	TRBV7-6	TRBJ1-1	NA	CASSLETGLRNTEAFF	TGTGCCAGCAGCTTAGAGACAGGGCTCCGGAACACTGAAGCTTTCTTT
NA	TRBV27	TRBJ2-1	NA	CASRLSGSYNEQFF	TGTGCCAGTCGCCTTAGCGGTTCCTACAATGAGCAGTTCTTC
TRBD1	TRBV7-9	TRBJ1-4	NA	CASRYTGDEKLFF	TGTGCCAGCAGATACACAGGGGATGAAAAACTGTTTTTT